This entry lists 18 T cell receptor beta chains sequenced from one sample in a study of T-cell reconstitution after alpha-beta-depleted transplantation in children. Unique molecular identifiers were used in preparing the TCRbeta library. TCRdb reprocessed the PCR reads via MiXCR and lists one record per CDR3 protein. The table records over 300,000 distinct CDR3 sequences, under 13% of them present only once. The sample in question was PBMCs from the stem cell graft donor, obtained from the stem cell graft. Source of these receptors: a human donor who donated a stem cell graft to a child with acute lymphoblastic leukemia.

This clonotype was recorded a few times. The chain is built from TRBV29-1 and TRBJ2-3; D remains unclear. V gave up 6 bases and J gave up 12 bases, with 22 bases separating them. Germline lookup yields CDR1 SQVTM and CDR2 ANQGSEA. CDR3 length: 13 amino acids. Here the CDR3 reads CSVDPPGPTPQYF. CDR3 DNA sequence: TGCAGCGTCGATCCTCCGGGCCCCACTCCCCAGTATTTT.

This clonotype was picked up a small number of times. CDR3 amino acids: CASSPQTPLVEFF. The CDR3, as DNA: TGTGCCAGCAGTCCTCAGACACCGTTGGTGGAGTTCTTC. The J gene is TRBJ2-1, the V gene TRBV28; D gene ambiguous. Trimming took 5 bases from V and 14 from J, leaving 19 bases between them. This CDR3 has 13 residues. In germline, CDR1 is MDHEN, CDR2 SYDVKM.

The table lists this clonotype with a few counts. The chain employs TRBV27 and TRBJ1-1; possibly TRBD1 for D (6 bases). V was pared by 6 bases and J by 5 bases, with 19 bases between. The CDR3 loop spans 15 amino acids. The germline CDR1 and CDR2 sequences are MNHEY and SMNVEV (reference sequence). The DNA of the CDR3 is TGTGCCAGCAGGGGATTGGACAGCTGGGAAACTGAAGCTTTCTTT. As protein: CASRGLDSWETEAFF.

This clonotype was found many times. The genes are TRBV12-3 or TRBV12-4 and TRBJ2-7; tentatively, D is TRBD2 (5 bases). The CDR3 sequence is 13 residues long. Trimming removed 6 bases from V and 5 bases from J, with 14 bases in between. The CDR3 DNA reads TGTGCCAGCAGCCCTGGAGCGGTCAACGAGCAGTACTTC. It yields the protein CASSPGAVNEQYF.

The chain carries TRBV27 and TRBJ1-1; possibly TRBD1 for D (5 bases). Trimming removed 6 bases from V and 1 base from J, with 15 bases in between. The CDR3 totals 15 residues. In germline, CDR1 is MNHEY, CDR2 SMNVEV (reference sequence). The CDR3 coding sequence is TGTGCCAGCAGCAAGATCGAACAGGCGAACACTGAAGCTTTCTTT. Translating it yields CASSKIEQANTEAFF.

J is TRBJ2-2 and V is TRBV4-2, with 12 bases aligning to TRBD1. This CDR3 has 18 amino acids. CDR1 and CDR2 from the germline V gene are LGHNA and YNFKEQ. V lost 1 base, J lost 6 bases, and 9 bases stayed unmatched. DNA for the CDR3: TGTGCCAGCAGCCAAGCCGGGACAGGGGGCGGGGGAGCCGGGGAGCTGTTTTTT. Translating gives CASSQAGTGGGGAGELFF.

This clonotype was detected ten times or more. The chain has TRBV20-1 and TRBJ1-6, with TRBD1 identical over 7 bases. With V trimmed by 6 bases and J by 5 bases, 7 bases remained unmatched. There are 14 residues in the CDR3. Germline CDR1 DFQATT, CDR2 SNEGSKA (reference sequence). This CDR3 reads CSAVQGTDNSPLHF. The CDR3 DNA reads TGCAGTGCAGTACAGGGGACGGATAATTCACCCCTCCACTTT.

This chain joins TRBV5-1 and TRBJ2-2; D is ambiguous. V was shortened by 1 base and J by 2 bases, with 6 bases between the two germline ends. Germline values: CDR1 SGHRS, CDR2 YFSETQ. This CDR3 has 14 amino acids. This CDR3 is CASSLPSNTGELFF. The DNA of the CDR3 is TGCGCCAGCAGCTTGCCTTCCAACACCGGGGAGCTGTTTTTT.

This clonotype has at least ten counts. This chain connects TRBV5-1 to TRBJ2-3, with a possible D match to TRBD2 (5 bases). This CDR3 spans 14 amino acids. Germline CDR1 is SGHRS and CDR2 is YFSETQ. The V end lost 4 bases, the J end lost 3 bases, and 12 bases lay between the germline ends. The DNA for the CDR3 is TGCGCCAGCAGCAAGACGGGGTCGACAGATACGCAGTATTTT. This gives the protein CASSKTGSTDTQYF.

This clonotype was seen a few times. V and J are TRBV5-1 and TRBJ2-5; 7 bases line up with TRBD1. With 3 bases clipped from V and 5 bases from J, the junction kept 13 bases outside the gene matches. Germline-derived CDR1 and CDR2 are SGHRS and YFSETQ. The CDR3 covers 16 residues. CDR3 sequence: CASSYGAQGRGETQYF. CDR3 DNA: TGCGCCAGCAGCTATGGGGCACAGGGGCGAGGCGAGACCCAGTACTTC.

This clonotype has more than one count but fewer than ten. V usage is TRBV28 and J usage is TRBJ1-5, with D uncertain. V lost 5 bases and J lost 3, with 14 bases in between. Germline CDR1 and CDR2: MDHEN and SYDVKM. CDR3 length: 15 residues. DNA of the CDR3: TGTGCCAGCAGTCTAGAAGGCGCCCTCAATCAGCCCCAGCATTTT. Protein sequence: CASSLEGALNQPQHF.

The rearrangement uses TRBV12-3 or TRBV12-4 and TRBJ2-3, with D possibly matching TRBD1 (6 bases). V was pared by 4 bases and J by 6 bases, with 17 bases between. The CDR3 extends over 15 amino acids. For the CDR3, the DNA is TGTGCCAGCAGTTCCGTGGGTGGGGGCAGGGATACGCAGTATTTT. Its protein product is CASSSVGGGRDTQYF.

This clonotype has at least ten counts. The chain uses TRBV5-1 and TRBJ2-1; D remains ambiguous. The germline V gene has CDR1 SGHRS and CDR2 YFSETQ. V was pared by 0 bases and J by 10 bases, with 11 bases between. The length of the CDR3 is 13 residues. CDR3 DNA sequence: TGCGCCAGCAGCTTGGCGACGGGCCAGGAGCAGTTCTTC. Translating it yields CASSLATGQEQFF.

This chain uses TRBV7-2 with TRBJ2-5; 10 bases are a match to TRBD1. The CDR3 totals 16 residues. Looked up from germline, CDR1 is SGHTA and CDR2 is FQGNSA. Germline trimming cut 1 base from V and 5 bases from J; bases unmatched to any gene: 7. The CDR3, as DNA: TGTGCCAGCAGCTTAGGCGGGACAGGGGCTGGGGAGACCCAGTACTTC. Translation: CASSLGGTGAGETQYF.

This clonotype showed up many times. The chain employs TRBV5-1 and TRBJ2-5; D might be TRBD1 (6 bases). Trimming took off 0 bases at V and 4 bases at J, with 13 bases between the two ends. Per germline, CDR1 SGHRS and CDR2 YFSETQ. CDR3 length: 15 residues. CDR3 in amino acids: CASSLGTQGGETQYF. The CDR3 coding sequence is TGCGCCAGCAGCTTGGGGACGCAAGGGGGAGAGACCCAGTACTTC.

V and J are TRBV2 and TRBJ2-1; 8 bases fit TRBD1. The ends lost 5 bases at V and 10 bases at J; junction bases unmatched: 7. The germline CDR1 and CDR2 sequences are SNHLY and FYNNEI. The CDR3 has 13 residues. CDR3 residues: CASSWTGPGEQFF. Here the CDR3 DNA reads TGTGCCAGCAGTTGGACAGGGCCAGGGGAGCAGTTCTTC.

This clonotype was seen repeatedly, ten times or more. This rearrangement joins TRBV15 to TRBJ2-1, with D perhaps assigned TRBD1 or TRBD2 (5 bases each). Germline V gives CDR1 LNHNV, CDR2 YYDKDF (reference sequence). Trimming left V 0 bases short and J 0 bases short, with 12 bases between. The CDR3 covers 17 residues. CDR3 amino acids: CATSRDSREPSYNEQFF. DNA of the CDR3: TGTGCCACCAGCAGAGACTCCAGGGAGCCCTCCTACAATGAGCAGTTCTTC.

The V and J genes are TRBV20-1 and TRBJ2-3; 12 nucleotides match TRBD2. Trimming removed 5 bases from V and 4 bases from J; junction bases left unmatched: 7. The CDR3 covers 15 residues. Per the germline V gene, CDR1 is DFQATT and CDR2 is SNEGSKA (reference sequence). The CDR3 reads CSALPSGRAADTQYF. CDR3 nucleotides: TGCAGTGCTCTCCCTAGCGGGAGGGCCGCAGATACGCAGTATTTT.